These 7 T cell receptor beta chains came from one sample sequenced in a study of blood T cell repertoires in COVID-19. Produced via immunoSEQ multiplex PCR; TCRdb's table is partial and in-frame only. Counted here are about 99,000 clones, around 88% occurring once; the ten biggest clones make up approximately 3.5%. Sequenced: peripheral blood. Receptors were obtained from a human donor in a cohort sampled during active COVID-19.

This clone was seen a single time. This chain's CDR3 is CASSLRDRGNYGYTF. Here the CDR3 DNA reads TGTGCCAGCAGCTTAAGGGACAGGGGAAACTATGGCTACACCTTC. The V and J genes are TRBV7-9 and TRBJ1-2, with 10 nucleotides matching TRBD1. Unmatched junction bases numbered 2, after V lost 2 bases and J lost 2 bases. CDR1 SEHNR and CDR2 FQNEAQ come from the germline V gene (reference sequence). This CDR3 spans 15 amino acids.

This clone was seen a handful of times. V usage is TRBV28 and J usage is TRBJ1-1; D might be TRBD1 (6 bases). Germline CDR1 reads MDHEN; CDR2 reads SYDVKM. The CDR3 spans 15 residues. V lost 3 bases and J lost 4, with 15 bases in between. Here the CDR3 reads CASSFGGAQVTEAFF. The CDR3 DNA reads TGTGCCAGCAGTTTTGGGGGGGCGCAGGTCACTGAAGCTTTCTTT. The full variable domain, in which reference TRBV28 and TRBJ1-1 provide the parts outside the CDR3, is DVKVTQSSRYLVKRTGEKVFLECVQDMDHENMFWYRQDPGLGLRLIYFSYDVKMKEKGDIPEGYSVSREKKERFSLILESASTNQTSMYLCASSFGGAQVTEAFFGQGTRLTVV.

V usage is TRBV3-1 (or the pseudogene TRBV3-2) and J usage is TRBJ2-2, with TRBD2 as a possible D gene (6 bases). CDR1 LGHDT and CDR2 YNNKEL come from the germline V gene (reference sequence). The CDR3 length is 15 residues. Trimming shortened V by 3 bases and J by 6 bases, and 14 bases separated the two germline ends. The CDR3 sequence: CASSQQGAGPGELFF. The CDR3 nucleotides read TGTGCCAGCAGCCAGCAGGGTGCGGGGCCCGGGGAGCTGTTTTTT.

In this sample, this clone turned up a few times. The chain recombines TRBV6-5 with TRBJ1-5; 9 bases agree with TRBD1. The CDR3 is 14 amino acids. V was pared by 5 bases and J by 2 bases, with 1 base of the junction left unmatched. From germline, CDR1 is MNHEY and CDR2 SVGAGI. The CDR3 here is CASSRTGGNQPQHF. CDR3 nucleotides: TGTGCCAGCAGTCGGACAGGGGGCAATCAGCCCCAGCATTTT.

DNA for the CDR3: TGTGCCAGCAGCGAGACCGGGACATTTAACACTGAAGCTTTCTTT. It codes for CASSETGTFNTEAFF. The V call is TRBV7-3, the J call TRBJ1-1; a possible D gene is TRBD1 (6 bases). The CDR3 consists of 15 residues. Looked up from germline, CDR1 is SGHTA and CDR2 is FQGTGA. V was trimmed by 5 bases and J by 2 bases, leaving 15 bases between them.

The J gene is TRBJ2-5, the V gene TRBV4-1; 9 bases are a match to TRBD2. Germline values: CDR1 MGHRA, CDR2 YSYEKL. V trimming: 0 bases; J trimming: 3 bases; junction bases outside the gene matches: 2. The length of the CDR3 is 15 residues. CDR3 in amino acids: CASSQDSGGKETQYF. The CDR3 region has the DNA TGCGCCAGCAGCCAAGATAGCGGGGGAAAAGAGACCCAGTACTTC.

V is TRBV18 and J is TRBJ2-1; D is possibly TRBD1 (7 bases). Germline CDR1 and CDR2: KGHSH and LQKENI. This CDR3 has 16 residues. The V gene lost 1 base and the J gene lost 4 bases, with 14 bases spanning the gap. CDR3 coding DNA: TGTGCCAGCTCACCACAGCCAGGGGGGTCATACAATGAGCAGTTCTTC. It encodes CASSPQPGGSYNEQFF.